This T cell receptor (beta chain) was identified during a study of human T cells and chemical hapten exposure (dated by TCRdb to 2020 to 2023). Study-wide context: For sensitization, 2% DPC in acetone was applied to a roughly 2 cm by roughly 2 cm area of upper inner arm skin. Throughout the study period of 20 to 30 weeks, patients also received therapeutic DPC doses to the scalp every week. Patch testing was done on the upper back using Finn chambers containing 0.01% DPC, and results were scored after 6 days according to International Contact Dermatitis Research Group standards. Alopecia areata with under or over 50% scalp involvement, alopecia totalis and alopecia universalis were represented in the patient cohort, which was mostly female. The libraries were sequenced as a pool, and the TCR yield per sample differed mostly because of small variations in library volumes within the pool. In alopecia patients, the study followed how the peripheral blood TCR repertoire changed in vivo over primary and secondary sensitization to diphenylcyclopropenone (DPC), a hapten. Blood samples were taken from patients before sensitization (week 0) and at 2, 6 and about 24 weeks after DPC sensitization. Approximately 28 alopecia patients provided blood for TCR sequencing at one to four time points (pre-sensitization, 2, 6 and 24 weeks).

Broad study findings and their caveats: Compared with pre-sensitization or healthy control sets, expanded TCRs formed significantly more large CDR3 similarity clusters, which is consistent with antigen-driven responses. No change with DPC sensitization was found in the number of TCRs above 1 in 1000 frequency, and no evidence of global repertoire structure alterations was found. Repeated subsampling changed both the strength of the expansion versus patch-test correlation and the threshold at which that correlation became significant. Because all patients had alopecia, a presumed autoimmune disease, the immune response of the patients might differ from that of healthy individuals. The number of PT1 expanded TCRs positively correlated with patch test score, significant at thresholds 8, 16 and 32 but not 4.

Taken with the paper, the label for time point translates to: patch test 1, 2 weeks after DPC sensitization. In the paper's terms, the treatment or condition label means: therapeutic diphenylcyclopropenone sensitization with weekly scalp DPC. At every patch-test visit, the blood draw took place before the patch test was put on. To be eligible, patients had to be aged 18 to 70, diagnosed with alopecia and judged suitable for DPC therapy, while pregnant patients were excluded. Total RNA was isolated from unfractionated whole blood collected in Tempus Blood RNA tubes. Per the germline V gene, MGHDK is the CDR1 and SYGVNS is the CDR2. Cut back by 2 bases and 8 bases, the V and J ends lie 12 bases apart. The CDR3 runs 14 amino acids, cysteine and phenylalanine included. The retained sequence is limited to the CDR3, 42 bases, with the frame set at the first base. Library preparation employed RACE. This sample was sequenced with a NextSeq 500. Library preparation attached unique molecular identifiers to individual cDNA molecules for quantitative, reproducible TCR counting. From each blood RNA sample, both TCR alpha and TCR beta chains were sequenced. The study's own analysis went as follows. The median number of TCRs per sample was around 100,000, ranging from about 23,224 to 750,000. V, J and CDR3 annotation of the TCR reads was carried out using the Decombinator software suite. To make PS versus PT1 abundance plots, every sample was subsampled to the same number of TCRs (28,000). TCRs were defined as expanded if absent before sensitization and observed at least eight times at the 2-week time point. TCRdb cleaned the public reads at Q25 with fastp, built clones with MiXCR and kept in-frame beta chains. Rows with a matching CDR3 protein are joined into one entry that keeps the most common DNA and genes. TCRdb's processing, not the authors' own work, is the source of the V and J calls. The sample data list 75,000 to 90,000 distinct CDR3 sequences, and about a tenth of these were observed just once. The top ten clones comprise around 1.5% of the sample.

In its sample, this clonotype was seen a few times. Its antigen target is currently unknown. Base quality data are lacking; no much larger clone is found one base away. Source: whole blood, taken in connection with sensitization to the hapten diphenylcyclopropenone (DPC). This clonotype was obtained from a woman in her 50s with alopecia areata. Some clones in this sample may be carry-over from other donors' samples. The sequence joins TRBV25-1 to TRBJ1-4; TRBD1 is a possible D gene, resting on 5 matching bases. The sequenced DNA is TGTGCCAGCAGTGAACAGGGAGGCCGGGAAAAACTGTTTTTT. Its product reads: CASSEQGGREKLFF.